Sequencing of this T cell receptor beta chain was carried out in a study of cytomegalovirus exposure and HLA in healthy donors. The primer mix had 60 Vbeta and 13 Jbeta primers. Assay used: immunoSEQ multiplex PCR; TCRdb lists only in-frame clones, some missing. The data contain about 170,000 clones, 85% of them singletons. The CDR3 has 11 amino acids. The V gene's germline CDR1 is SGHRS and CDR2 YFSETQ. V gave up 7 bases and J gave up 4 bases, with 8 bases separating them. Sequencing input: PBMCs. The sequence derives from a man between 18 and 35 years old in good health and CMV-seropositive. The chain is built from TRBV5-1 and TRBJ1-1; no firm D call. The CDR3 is CASQSSTEAFF. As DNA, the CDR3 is TGCGCCAGCCAGTCCAGCACTGAAGCTTTCTTT.